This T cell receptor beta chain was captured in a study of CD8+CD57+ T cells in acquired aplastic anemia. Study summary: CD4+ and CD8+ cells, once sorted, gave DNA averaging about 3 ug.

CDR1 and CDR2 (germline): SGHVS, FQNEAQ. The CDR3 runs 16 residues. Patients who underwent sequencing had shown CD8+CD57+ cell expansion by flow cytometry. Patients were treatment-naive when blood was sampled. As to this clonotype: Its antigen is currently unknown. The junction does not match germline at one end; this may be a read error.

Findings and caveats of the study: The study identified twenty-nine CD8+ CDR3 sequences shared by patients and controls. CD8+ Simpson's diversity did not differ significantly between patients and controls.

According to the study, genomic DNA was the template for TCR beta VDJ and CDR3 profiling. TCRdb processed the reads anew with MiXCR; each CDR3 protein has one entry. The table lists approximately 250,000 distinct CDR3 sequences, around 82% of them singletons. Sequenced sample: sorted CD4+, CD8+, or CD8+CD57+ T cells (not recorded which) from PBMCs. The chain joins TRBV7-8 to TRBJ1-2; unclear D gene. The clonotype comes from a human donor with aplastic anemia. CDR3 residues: CASSLAGDALAYGYTF. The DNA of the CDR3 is TGTGCCAGCAGCTTAGCGGGAGACGCGCTTGCATATGGTTACACCTTC.